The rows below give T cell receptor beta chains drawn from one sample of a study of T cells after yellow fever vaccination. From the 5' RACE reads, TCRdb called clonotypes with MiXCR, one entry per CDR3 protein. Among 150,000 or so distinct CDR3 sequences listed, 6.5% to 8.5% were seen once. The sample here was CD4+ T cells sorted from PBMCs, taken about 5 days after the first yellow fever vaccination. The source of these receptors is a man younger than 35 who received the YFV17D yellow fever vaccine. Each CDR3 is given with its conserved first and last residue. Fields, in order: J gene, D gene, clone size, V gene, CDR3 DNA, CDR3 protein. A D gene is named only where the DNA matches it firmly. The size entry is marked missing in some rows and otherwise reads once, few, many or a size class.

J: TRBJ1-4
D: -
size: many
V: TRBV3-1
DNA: TGTGCCAGCAGCCAACTCGGCAGTACCAATGAAAAACTGTTTTTT
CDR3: CASSQLGSTNEKLFF

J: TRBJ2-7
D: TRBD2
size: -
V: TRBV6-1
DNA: TGTGCCAGCAGCCTAGCGGGGGGCCTACCCTACGAGCAGTACTTC
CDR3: CASSLAGGLPYEQYF

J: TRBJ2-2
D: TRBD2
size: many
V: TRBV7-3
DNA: TGTGCCAGCAGCGAGGGACCCGCGGGGGGTGGCACCGGGGAGCTGTTTTTT
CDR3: CASSEGPAGGGTGELFF

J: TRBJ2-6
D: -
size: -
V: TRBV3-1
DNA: TGTGCCAGCAGCCATCTCTCTGGGGCCAACGTCCTGACTTTC
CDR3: CASSHLSGANVLTF

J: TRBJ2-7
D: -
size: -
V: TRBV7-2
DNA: TGTGCCAGCAGCTGGGGAGGGGGATCCTACGAGCAGTACTTC
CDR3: CASSWGGGSYEQYF

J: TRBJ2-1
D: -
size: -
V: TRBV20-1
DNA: TGCAGTGCTAGGTGGGTAGCGTGGAGCGATGAGCAGTTCTTC
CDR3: CSARWVAWSDEQFF

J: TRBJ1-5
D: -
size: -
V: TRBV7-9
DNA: TGTGCCAGCAGCTCCCCTTCGCGGGGGGGGGATAGCAATCAGCCCCAGCATTTT
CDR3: CASSSPSRGGDSNQPQHF

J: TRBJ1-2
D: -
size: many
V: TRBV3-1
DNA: TGTGCCAGTGGCACCGCGGCCCATTATGGCTACACCTTC
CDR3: CASGTAAHYGYTF

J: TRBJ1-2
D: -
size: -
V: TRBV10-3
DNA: TGTGCCATCAGTGACCCATGGTCCAGGGTCTATGGCTACACCTTC
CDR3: CAISDPWSRVYGYTF

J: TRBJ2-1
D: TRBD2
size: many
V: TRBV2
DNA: TGTGCCAGCAGTGAAGCTTTTGGGGAGGGTGAGCAGTTCTTC
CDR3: CASSEAFGEGEQFF

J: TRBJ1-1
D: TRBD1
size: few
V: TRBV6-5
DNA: TGTGCCAGCAGTTACTCGGGACAGGGCGGGAACACTGAAGCTTTCTTT
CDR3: CASSYSGQGGNTEAFF

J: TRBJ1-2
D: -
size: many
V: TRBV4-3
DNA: TGCGCCAGCAGCCAAGGGGGAGGTGACCGCTATGGCTACACCTTC
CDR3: CASSQGGGDRYGYTF

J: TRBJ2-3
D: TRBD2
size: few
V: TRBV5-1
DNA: TGCGCCAGCAGCGAGGGGACTAGCGGGGGGAAGAGAGATACGCAGTATTTT
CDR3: CASSEGTSGGKRDTQYF

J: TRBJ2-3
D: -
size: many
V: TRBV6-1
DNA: TGTGCCAGCAGTCCTTCTGGTAGCGGCCCCACAGATACGCAGTATTTT
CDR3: CASSPSGSGPTDTQYF

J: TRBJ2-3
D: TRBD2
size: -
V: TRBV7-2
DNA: TGTGCCAGCAGCTCCACGCCGGGACTAGCGACACATACGCAGTATTTT
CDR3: CASSSTPGLATHTQYF

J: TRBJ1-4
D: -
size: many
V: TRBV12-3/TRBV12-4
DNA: TGTGCCAGCAGTTTTGGGGCAACTAATGAAAAACTGTTTTTT
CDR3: CASSFGATNEKLFF

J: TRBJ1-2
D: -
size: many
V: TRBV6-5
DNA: TGTGCCAGCAGTTACAACAGCATTTCTAACTATGGCTACACCTTC
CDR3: CASSYNSISNYGYTF

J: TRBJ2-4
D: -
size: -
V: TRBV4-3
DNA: TGCGCCAGCAGCCTCGAAGGGACAACACAAAACATTCAGTACTTC
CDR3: CASSLEGTTQNIQYF

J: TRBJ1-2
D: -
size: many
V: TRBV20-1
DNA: TGCAGTGCTACCCTGCGTGTCGGGAAAGAGGACACCTTC
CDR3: CSATLRVGKEDTF

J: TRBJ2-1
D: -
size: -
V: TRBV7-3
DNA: TGTGCCAGCAGCCGTGACGGGGTTGAGCAGTTCTTC
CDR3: CASSRDGVEQFF

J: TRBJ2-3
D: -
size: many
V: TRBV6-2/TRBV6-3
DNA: TGTGCCAGCAGTCCAGGACAGCGCCGGGTGGATACGCAGTATTTT
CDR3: CASSPGQRRVDTQYF

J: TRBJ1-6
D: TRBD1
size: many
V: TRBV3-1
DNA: TGTGCCAGCAGCCGACAGGGGGGCGGCCTCCACTTT
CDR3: CASSRQGGGLHF

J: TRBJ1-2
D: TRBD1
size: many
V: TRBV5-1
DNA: TGCGCCAGCAGTCCGGACAGGGGATATGGCTACACCTTC
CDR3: CASSPDRGYGYTF

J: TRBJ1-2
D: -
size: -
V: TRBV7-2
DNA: TGTGCCAGCAGCTCCCCCCAGGAGATGAGTGGCTACACCTTC
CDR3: CASSSPQEMSGYTF

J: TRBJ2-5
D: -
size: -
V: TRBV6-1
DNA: TGTGCCAGCAGTGAATATAGTGTACAAGAGACCCAGTACTTC
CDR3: CASSEYSVQETQYF

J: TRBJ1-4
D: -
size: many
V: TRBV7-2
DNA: TGTGCCAGCAGCTTAGGAAGGGCAACTAATGAAAAACTGTTTTTT
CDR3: CASSLGRATNEKLFF

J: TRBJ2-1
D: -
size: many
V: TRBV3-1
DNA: TGTGCCAGCAGCCACGTACCGGGGCTCCTTAATGAGCAGTTCTTC
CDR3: CASSHVPGLLNEQFF

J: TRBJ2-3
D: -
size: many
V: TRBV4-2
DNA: TGTGCCAGCAGCCAACGGGGAAGCGGAAGCACAGATACGCAGTATTTT
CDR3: CASSQRGSGSTDTQYF